One and the same sample provided the 26 T cell receptor beta chains below, sequenced in a study of T cell responses to AZD1222 COVID-19 vaccine. TCRdb keeps only in-frame clones here, not all; method: immunoSEQ multiplex PCR. The repertoire includes around 70,000 clones, 75% to 90% of them detected once, and 2.5% sits in the top ten. Specimen: peripheral blood, collected on day 0 of AZD1222 vaccination. The receptors derive from an adult in good health.

This clone was seen a handful of times. V and J are TRBV6-2 or TRBV6-3 and TRBJ1-2; 11 nucleotides align to TRBD1. Germline loops: CDR1 MNHEY, CDR2 SVGEGT. The CDR3 runs 13 residues. Trimming took 6 bases from V and 6 from J; bases not matched to a gene: 3. This CDR3 reads CASSRGQGDGYTF. As DNA, the CDR3 is TGTGCCAGCAGCCGGGGACAGGGGGATGGCTACACCTTC.

This chain connects TRBV9 to TRBJ2-1; 11 positions agree with TRBD2. The CDR3 consists of 18 residues. V lost 2 bases and J lost 8; bases outside the gene matches: 15. Germline V lookup: CDR1 SGDLS, CDR2 YYNGEE. The CDR3 loop is CASSVRIAGGPVFDEQFF. CDR3 nucleotide sequence: TGTGCCAGCAGCGTTCGGATAGCGGGAGGGCCAGTTTTCGATGAGCAGTTCTTC.

The chain uses TRBV6-5 and TRBJ1-2; D is unresolved. V was clipped by 2 bases and J by 9 bases, with 16 bases between them. This CDR3 spans 14 amino acids. Germline CDR1 and CDR2: MNHEY and SVGAGI. CDR3 nucleotides: TGTGCCAGCAGTTACCTTAAAATAGTTTCGAGCTACACCTTC. Translating gives CASSYLKIVSSYTF.

This chain joins TRBV5-1 and TRBJ2-3, with TRBD2 identical over 9 bases. The V gene end was trimmed by 0 bases and the J gene end by 1 base; junction bases not matched to a gene: 6. Looked up from germline, CDR1 is SGHRS and CDR2 is YFSETQ. The CDR3 runs to 17 residues. CDR3 nucleotides: TGCGCCAGCAGCTTGGGCGCCGGCGGGGGGGGCACAGATACGCAGTATTTT. Amino acid sequence: CASSLGAGGGGTDTQYF.

The chain links TRBV5-1 to TRBJ2-7, with TRBD1 identical over 10 bases. With 5 bases clipped from V and 1 base from J, the junction kept 6 bases outside the gene matches. This CDR3 region has 15 residues. Germline loops: CDR1 SGHRS, CDR2 YFSETQ. This CDR3 is CASRSGTGASYEQYF. The DNA of the CDR3 is TGCGCCAGCAGATCCGGGACAGGGGCTTCCTACGAGCAGTACTTC.

The chain has TRBV7-2 and TRBJ2-1, with a weak D call TRBD1 (6 bases). Germline assignment: CDR1 SGHTA and CDR2 FQGNSA. CDR3 size: 14 residues. V lost 5 bases and J 9 bases, leaving 17 bases between the germline ends. CDR3 coding DNA: TGTGCCAGCAGCCAGGGAACAGGGTCACCTGAGCAGTTCTTC. Amino acids: CASSQGTGSPEQFF.

The genes are TRBV6-5 and TRBJ1-6; weak D call: TRBD1 (5 bases). The CDR3 sequence is 15 residues long. V lost 7 bases to trimming and J lost 5 bases, with 15 bases between them. Germline values: CDR1 MNHEY, CDR2 SVGAGI. The CDR3 protein is CASTEMGVHNSPLHF. DNA for the CDR3: TGTGCCAGCACCGAGATGGGGGTCCATAATTCACCCCTCCACTTT.

The V gene is TRBV29-1, the J gene TRBJ1-2; no reliable D call. The CDR3 runs 10 residues. Trimming took off 6 bases at V and 7 bases at J, with 9 bases between the two ends. The germline V gene has CDR1 SQVTM and CDR2 ANQGSEA. In DNA, the CDR3 is TGCAGCGTAAGCGCGGGTGGCTACACCTTC. Translated, it gives CSVSAGGYTF.

The V call is TRBV5-5, the J call TRBJ2-1; the D gene is possibly TRBD2 (6 bases). Per the germline V gene, CDR1 is SGHKS and CDR2 is YYEKEE (reference sequence). The ends were cut back, 0 bases at V and 5 bases at J, with 21 bases in the middle. There are 18 residues in the CDR3. CDR3 in DNA: TGTGCCAGCAGCTTGGGTTTTGTTTGGACTAACTTCGACAATGAGCAGTTCTTC. Its protein product is CASSLGFVWTNFDNEQFF.

The V gene is TRBV4-2, the J gene TRBJ1-2, with TRBD1 matching over 8 bases. V dropped 4 bases and J dropped 0; count of bases not matched to a gene: 7. The CDR3 loop spans 16 amino acids. Germline loops: CDR1 LGHNA, CDR2 YNFKEQ. CDR3 loop: CASSPGDRHTNYGYTF. The CDR3 DNA reads as TGTGCCAGCAGCCCGGGGGACAGGCATACTAACTATGGCTACACCTTC.

This clone was counted only a few times. This sequence joins TRBV19 and TRBJ2-5; 8 bases are shared with TRBD2. Germline V gene data show CDR1 as LNHDA and CDR2 as SQIVND (reference sequence). The CDR3 spans 15 residues. J gave up 4 bases and V 5 bases, and 9 bases lay outside the gene matches. This CDR3 is CASSEPGREGETQYF. CDR3 sequence (DNA): TGTGCCAGTAGTGAACCGGGACGGGAGGGAGAGACCCAGTACTTC.

The chain links TRBV28 to TRBJ1-5; TRBD1 matches 8 bases. V shed 2 bases, J shed 2 bases, and the junction held 2 bases outside the gene matches. The germline CDR1 and CDR2 sequences are MDHEN and SYDVKM. The CDR3 length is 15 residues. In DNA form, the CDR3 reads TGTGCCAGCAGTTTACCGACAGGGGGCAATCAGCCCCAGCATTTT. Translated: CASSLPTGGNQPQHF.

The chain is built from TRBV10-1 and TRBJ2-3; possible D gene TRBD2, 7 bases. Germline assignment: CDR1 WNHNN and CDR2 SYGVQD (reference sequence). The CDR3 is 15 residues long. V gave up 8 bases and J gave up 1 base, with 16 bases separating them. CDR3 DNA: TGCGCCAGCCTAAGGGAGGGGGGGGGCACAGATACGCAGTATTTT. The encoded protein is CASLREGGGTDTQYF.

The chain couples TRBV19 to TRBJ2-7; no clear D. The CDR3 has 13 amino acids. The ends were cut back, 3 bases at V and 2 bases at J, with 8 bases in the middle. From germline, CDR1 is LNHDA and CDR2 SQIVND (reference sequence). The CDR3 sequence is CASSIGRAYEQYF. DNA for the CDR3: TGTGCCAGTAGTATTGGGCGAGCCTACGAGCAGTACTTC.

The table lists this clone with a few counts. This chain uses TRBV2 with TRBJ1-3; D gene uncertain. Trimming left V 2 bases short and J 3 bases short, with 11 bases between. CDR1 is SNHLY and CDR2 is FYNNEI in the germline V gene. The length of the CDR3 is 15 residues. The CDR3 DNA is TGTGCCAGCAGTGAACTGAGATGGGTTGGAAACACCATATATTTT. The encoded protein is CASSELRWVGNTIYF.

DNA of the CDR3: TGTGCCACCAGCAGAGATCCCAGAGGGGGGGTGCATAGCAATCAGCCCCAGCATTTT. Translated: CATSRDPRGGVHSNQPQHF. The V gene is TRBV15, the J gene TRBJ1-5; D possibly corresponds to TRBD1 (6 bases). This CDR3 contains 19 residues. CDR1 is LNHNV, CDR2 YYDKDF, per germline (reference sequence). V was cut by 0 bases and J by 0 bases, with 18 bases left in between. Full variable domain (outside the CDR3, taken from reference TRBV15 and TRBJ1-5): DAMVIQNPRYQVTQFGKPVTLSCSQTLNHNVMYWYQQKSSQAPKLLFHYYDKDFNNEADTPDNFQSRRPNTSFCFLDIRSPGLGDTAMYLCATSRDPRGGVHSNQPQHFGDGTRLSIL.

The chain combines TRBV10-3 with TRBJ1-1; 10 bases match TRBD1. The CDR3 has 14 amino acids. Germline CDR1 and CDR2: ENHRY and SYGVKD. With 10 bases clipped from V and 6 bases from J, the junction kept 11 bases outside the gene matches. The CDR3 protein is CASRGQGMSSEAFF. The DNA of the CDR3 is TGTGCCAGTAGGGGACAGGGGATGAGTTCTGAAGCTTTCTTT.

This clone was observed once. This chain joins TRBV29-1 and TRBJ2-1; 12 positions agree with TRBD2. Germline V gene data show CDR1 as SQVTM and CDR2 as ANQGSEA. The CDR3 totals 17 residues. The ends lost 6 bases at V and 6 bases at J; junction bases unmatched: 15. The CDR3 DNA sequence: TGCAGCGTCGCTATGACTAGCGGGAGTGAGATGGGCAATGAGCAGTTCTTC. Amino acid sequence: CSVAMTSGSEMGNEQFF.

The table lists this clone with a count of one. V gene TRBV27 combines with J gene TRBJ1-5; 7 nucleotides align to TRBD1. The junction had 4 bases not matched to a gene; V was cut back by 8 bases and J by 0 bases. There are 14 residues in the CDR3. Germline V CDR1 and CDR2: MNHEY, SMNVEV (reference sequence). CDR3 amino acids: CASGTVYSNQPQHF. CDR3 DNA sequence: TGTGCCAGCGGGACAGTCTATAGCAATCAGCCCCAGCATTTT.

The V call is TRBV11-3, the J call TRBJ2-2; TRBD1 aligns across 8 bases. Germline CDR1 and CDR2: SGHNT and YENEEA. V trimming: 5 bases; J trimming: 1 base; junction bases outside the gene matches: 3. The CDR3 covers 15 residues. CDR3 amino acids: CASSPGTGNTGELFF. CDR3 DNA: TGTGCCAGCAGCCCCGGGACAGGGAACACCGGGGAGCTGTTTTTT.

V usage is TRBV6-5 and J usage is TRBJ2-7; D remains unclear. CDR3 length equals 13 residues. The V and J ends lost 5 bases and 2 bases respectively, with 10 bases between them. Germline lookup yields CDR1 MNHEY and CDR2 SVGAGI. CDR3 sequence reads: CASSPDQTYEQYF. CDR3 in DNA: TGTGCCAGCAGTCCGGACCAAACCTACGAGCAGTACTTC.

The CDR3 reads CASSSDISGTAPDNEQFF. For the CDR3, the DNA is TGTGCCAGCAGCTCCGACATCTCCGGGACAGCTCCCGACAATGAGCAGTTCTTC. The genes are TRBV7-9 and TRBJ2-1; 7 bases are shared with TRBD1. The CDR3 is made up of 18 amino acids. Trimming at V came to 4 bases and at J to 5 bases, leaving 17 bases not matched to a gene. From germline, CDR1 is SEHNR and CDR2 FQNEAQ (reference sequence).

The rearrangement joins TRBV12-3 or TRBV12-4 to TRBJ1-2; maybe TRBD1 (6 bases). Trimming removed 4 bases from V and 8 bases from J, with 11 bases in between. There are 12 residues in the CDR3. The CDR3 region is CASSSGARGYTF. CDR3 in DNA: TGTGCCAGCAGTTCGGGGGCGCGCGGCTACACCTTC.

This chain connects TRBV6-2 or TRBV6-3 to TRBJ2-7; D gene unclear. The V gene's germline CDR1 is MNHEY and CDR2 SVGEGT. This CDR3 is built from 14 residues. The V end was cut by 4 bases, the J end by 0 bases, with 10 bases between. DNA for the CDR3: TGTGCCAGCAGTTCCGCGGCCATCTCCTACGAGCAGTACTTC. Translation gives CASSSAAISYEQYF.

DNA for the CDR3: TGTGCCACCAGCAGAGGAGAGTTGAACACTGAAGCTTTCTTT. Translating gives CATSRGELNTEAFF. This sequence joins TRBV15 and TRBJ1-1; D call uncertain. V lost 1 base, J lost 0 bases, and 6 bases lay in between. This CDR3 is 14 amino acids long. Germline lookup yields CDR1 LNHNV and CDR2 YYDKDF (reference sequence).

The rearrangement links TRBV2 to TRBJ1-2, with D possibly matching TRBD1 (5 bases). The length of the CDR3 is 13 residues. Germline V gives CDR1 SNHLY, CDR2 FYNNEI. Trimming cost V 6 bases and J 4 bases, with 12 bases left between them. The CDR3 DNA reads TGTGCCAGCAGCAAACGACAGTCCTATGGCTACACCTTC. It translates to CASSKRQSYGYTF.